Listed here is a single TCR beta chain. Its matching antigen is unknown. Primers: 60 Vbeta forward and 13 Jbeta reverse. The data were produced by immunoSEQ multiplex PCR, yet TCRdb's version contains in-frame clones alone and is incomplete. This repertoire shows some 150,000 clones, under 85% found once; its top ten account for 6.7%. The length of the CDR3 is 12 residues. Trimming removed 4 bases from V and 5 bases from J; junction bases left unmatched: 1. In germline, CDR1 is LNHDA, CDR2 SQIVND (reference sequence). The sample comes from a study of cytomegalovirus exposure and HLA in healthy donors. Study conclusions and caveats: HLA alleles were associated with fewer than 20,000 TCR beta sequences in a later analysis at 0.05 false discovery rate. Equally common other TCR beta chains were less clonally expanded than HLA-associated ones, a later analysis found.

The material sequenced was PBMCs. This receptor was obtained from a woman between 40 and 50 years old in good health and CMV-seropositive. This chain links TRBV19 with TRBJ1-2; 7 positions match TRBD1. CDR3 DNA sequence: TGTGCCAGTAGTAACAGGGGTTATGGCTACACCTTC. The encoded protein is CASSNRGYGYTF.